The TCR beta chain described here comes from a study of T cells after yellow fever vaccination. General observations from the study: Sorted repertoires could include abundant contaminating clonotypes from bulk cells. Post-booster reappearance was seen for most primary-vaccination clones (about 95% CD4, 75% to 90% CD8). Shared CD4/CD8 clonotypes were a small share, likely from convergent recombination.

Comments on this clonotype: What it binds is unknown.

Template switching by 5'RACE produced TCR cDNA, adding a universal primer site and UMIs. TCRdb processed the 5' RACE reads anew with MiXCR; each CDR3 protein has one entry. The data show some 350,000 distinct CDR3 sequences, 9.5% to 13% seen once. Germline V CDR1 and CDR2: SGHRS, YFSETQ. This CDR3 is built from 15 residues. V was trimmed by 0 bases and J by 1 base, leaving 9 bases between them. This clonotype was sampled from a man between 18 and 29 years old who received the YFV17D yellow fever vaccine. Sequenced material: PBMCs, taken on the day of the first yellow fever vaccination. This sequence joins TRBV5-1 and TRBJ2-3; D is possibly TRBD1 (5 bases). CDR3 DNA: TGCGCCAGCAGCTTGGGACAGCGACGCACAGATACGCAGTATTTT. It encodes CASSLGQRRTDTQYF.